The clone carrying this T cell receptor (beta chain) was observed a single time. The antigen is unknown. This entry is derived from a study of CD8 T cells in Susac syndrome. An input of roughly 0.5 to 1 ug of RNA was subjected to reverse transcription using random hexamers. MiXCR, run by TCRdb on the immunoSEQ multiplex PCR reads, gives a single entry per CDR3 protein. The sample has 300,000 or so distinct CDR3 sequences; around 92% are singletons. V dropped 8 bases and J dropped 4 bases, with 12 bases sitting between them. The CDR3 contains 13 residues. Germline CDR1 reads MGHRA; CDR2 reads YSYEKL. Study-wide points: An acknowledgment was made by the study that its TCR sequencing and HLA analysis involved relatively few individuals.

The receptor comes from a human donor with multiple sclerosis. The sequenced sample was CD4+ T cells from PBMCs. This rearrangement joins TRBV4-1 to TRBJ1-5; D unclear. DNA for the CDR3: TGCGCCAGCGGTCTGAGGGTTAATCAGCCCCAGCATTTT. This gives the protein CASGLRVNQPQHF.